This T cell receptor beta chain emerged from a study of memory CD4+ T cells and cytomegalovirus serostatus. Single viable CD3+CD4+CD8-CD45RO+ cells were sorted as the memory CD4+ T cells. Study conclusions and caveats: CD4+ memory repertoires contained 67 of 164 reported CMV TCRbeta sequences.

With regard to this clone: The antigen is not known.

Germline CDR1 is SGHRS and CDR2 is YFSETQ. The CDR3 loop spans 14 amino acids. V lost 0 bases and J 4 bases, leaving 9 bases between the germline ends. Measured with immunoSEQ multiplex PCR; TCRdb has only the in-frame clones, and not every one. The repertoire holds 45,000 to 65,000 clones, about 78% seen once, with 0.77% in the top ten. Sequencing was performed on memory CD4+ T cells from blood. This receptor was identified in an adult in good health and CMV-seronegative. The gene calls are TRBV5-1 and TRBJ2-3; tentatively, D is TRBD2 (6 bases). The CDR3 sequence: CASSLVEGADTQYF. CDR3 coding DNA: TGCGCCAGCAGCTTGGTGGAGGGCGCAGATACGCAGTATTTT.